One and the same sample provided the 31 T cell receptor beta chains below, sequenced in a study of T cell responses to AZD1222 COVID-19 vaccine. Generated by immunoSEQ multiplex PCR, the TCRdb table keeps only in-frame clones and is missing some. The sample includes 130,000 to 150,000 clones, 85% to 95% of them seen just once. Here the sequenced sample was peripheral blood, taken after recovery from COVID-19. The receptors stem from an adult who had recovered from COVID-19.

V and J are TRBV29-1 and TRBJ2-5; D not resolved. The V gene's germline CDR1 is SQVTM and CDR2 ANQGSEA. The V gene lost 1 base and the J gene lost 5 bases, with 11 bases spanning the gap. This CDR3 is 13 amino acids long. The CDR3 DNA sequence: TGCAGCGTTGAAGTAGGGTTGAGGGAGACCCAGTACTTC. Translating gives CSVEVGLRETQYF. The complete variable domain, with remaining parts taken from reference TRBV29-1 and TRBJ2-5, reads SAVISQKPSRDICQRGTSLTIQCQVDSQVTMMFWYRQQPGQSLTLIATANQGSEATYESGFVIDKFPISRPNLTFSTLTVSNMSPEDSSIYLCSVEVGLRETQYFGPGTRLLVL.

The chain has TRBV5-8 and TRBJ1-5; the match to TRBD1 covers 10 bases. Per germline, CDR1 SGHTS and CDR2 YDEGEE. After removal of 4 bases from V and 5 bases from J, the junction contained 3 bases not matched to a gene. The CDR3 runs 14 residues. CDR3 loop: CASSLGTGDQPQHF. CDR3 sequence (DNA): TGTGCCAGCAGCCTCGGGACAGGGGATCAGCCCCAGCATTTT.

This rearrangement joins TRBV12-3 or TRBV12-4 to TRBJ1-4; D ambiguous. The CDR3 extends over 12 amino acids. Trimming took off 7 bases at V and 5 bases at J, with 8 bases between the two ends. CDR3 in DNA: TGTGCCAGCACCAGTGAGAATGAAAAACTGTTTTTT. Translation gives CASTSENEKLFF.

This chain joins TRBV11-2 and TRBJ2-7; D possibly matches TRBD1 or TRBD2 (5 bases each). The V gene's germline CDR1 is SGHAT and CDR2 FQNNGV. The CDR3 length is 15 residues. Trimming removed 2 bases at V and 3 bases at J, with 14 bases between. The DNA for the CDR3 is TGTGCCAGCAGCTTATCAGAGGGACCTAGCTACGAGCAGTACTTC. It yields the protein CASSLSEGPSYEQYF.

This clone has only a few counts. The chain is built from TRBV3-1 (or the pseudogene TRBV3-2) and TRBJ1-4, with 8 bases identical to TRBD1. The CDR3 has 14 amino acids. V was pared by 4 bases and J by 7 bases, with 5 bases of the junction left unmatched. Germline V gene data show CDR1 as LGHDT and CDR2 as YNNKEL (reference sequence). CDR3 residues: CASSPGTGSEKLFF. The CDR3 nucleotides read TGTGCCAGCAGCCCCGGGACAGGAAGTGAAAAACTGTTTTTT.

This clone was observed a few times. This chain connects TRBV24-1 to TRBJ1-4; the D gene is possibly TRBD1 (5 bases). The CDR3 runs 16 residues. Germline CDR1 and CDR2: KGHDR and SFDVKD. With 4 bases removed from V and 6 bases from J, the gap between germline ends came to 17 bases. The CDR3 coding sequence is TGTGCCACCAGTGACTATGTGCAGGGATCGGATGAAAAACTGTTTTTT. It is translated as CATSDYVQGSDEKLFF.

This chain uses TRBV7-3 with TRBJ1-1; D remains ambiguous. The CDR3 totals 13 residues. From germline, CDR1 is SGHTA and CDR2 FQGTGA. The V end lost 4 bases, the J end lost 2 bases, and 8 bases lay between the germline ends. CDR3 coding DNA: TGTGCCAGCAGCTCAACGGTTAACACTGAAGCTTTCTTT. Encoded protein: CASSSTVNTEAFF.

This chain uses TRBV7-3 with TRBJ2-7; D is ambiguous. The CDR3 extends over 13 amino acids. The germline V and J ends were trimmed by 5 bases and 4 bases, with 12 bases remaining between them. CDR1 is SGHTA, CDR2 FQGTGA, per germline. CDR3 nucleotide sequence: TGTGCCAGCAGCCTAGGTCCTTCTTACGAGCAGTACTTC. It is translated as CASSLGPSYEQYF. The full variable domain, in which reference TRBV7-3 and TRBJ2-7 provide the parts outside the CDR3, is GAGVSQTPSNKVTEKGKYVELRCDPISGHTALYWYRQSLGQGPEFLIYFQGTGAADDSGLPNDRFFAVRPEGSVSTLKIQRTERGDSAVYLCASSLGPSYEQYFGPGTRLTVT.

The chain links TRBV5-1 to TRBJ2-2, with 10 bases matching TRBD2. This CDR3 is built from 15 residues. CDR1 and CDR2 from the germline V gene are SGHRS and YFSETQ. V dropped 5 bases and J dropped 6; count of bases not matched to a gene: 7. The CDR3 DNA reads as TGCGCCAGCAGACAGCGGGAGGGCCTTTCCGGGGAGCTGTTTTTT. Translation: CASRQREGLSGELFF.

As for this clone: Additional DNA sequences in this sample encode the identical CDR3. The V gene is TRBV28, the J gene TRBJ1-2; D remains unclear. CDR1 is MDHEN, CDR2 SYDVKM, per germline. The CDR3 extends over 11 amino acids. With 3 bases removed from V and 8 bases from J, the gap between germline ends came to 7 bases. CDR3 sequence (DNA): TGTGCCAGCAGTTTGGGGAGAGGCTACACCTTC. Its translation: CASSLGRGYTF.

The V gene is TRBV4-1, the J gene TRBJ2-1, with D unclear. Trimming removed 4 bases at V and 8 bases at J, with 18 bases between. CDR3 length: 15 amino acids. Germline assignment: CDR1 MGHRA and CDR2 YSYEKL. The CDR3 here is CASSLRVLRRDEQFF. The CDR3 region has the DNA TGCGCCAGCAGCCTCCGGGTCCTACGTCGGGATGAGCAGTTCTTC.

The CDR3: CASSLGQGTDTIYF. CDR3 DNA sequence: TGTGCCAGCAGCTTAGGGCAGGGCACAGACACCATATATTTT. V usage is TRBV7-3 and J usage is TRBJ1-3; perhaps TRBD1 as D (5 bases). Germline V gives CDR1 SGHTA, CDR2 FQGTGA. V was shortened by 2 bases and J by 8 bases, with 13 bases between the two germline ends. The CDR3 contains 14 residues.

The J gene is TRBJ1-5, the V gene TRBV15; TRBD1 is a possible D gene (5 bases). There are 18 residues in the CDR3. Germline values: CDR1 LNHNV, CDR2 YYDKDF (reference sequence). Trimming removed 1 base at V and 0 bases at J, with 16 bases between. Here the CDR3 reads CATSRGLGRDLSNQPQHF. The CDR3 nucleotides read TGTGCCACCAGCAGAGGCCTAGGCAGGGACCTTAGCAATCAGCCCCAGCATTTT.

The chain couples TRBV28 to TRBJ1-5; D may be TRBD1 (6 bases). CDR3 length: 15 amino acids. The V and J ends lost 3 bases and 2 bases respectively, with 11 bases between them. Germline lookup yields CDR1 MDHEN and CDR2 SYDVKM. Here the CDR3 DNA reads TGTGCCAGCAGTTTTGGGGGGCCGGGCAATCAGCCCCAGCATTTT. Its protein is CASSFGGPGNQPQHF.

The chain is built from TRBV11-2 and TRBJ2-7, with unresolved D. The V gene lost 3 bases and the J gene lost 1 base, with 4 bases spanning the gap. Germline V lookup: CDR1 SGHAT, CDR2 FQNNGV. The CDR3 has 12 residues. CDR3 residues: CASSFKSYEQYF. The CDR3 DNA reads TGTGCCAGCAGCTTTAAATCCTACGAGCAGTACTTC.

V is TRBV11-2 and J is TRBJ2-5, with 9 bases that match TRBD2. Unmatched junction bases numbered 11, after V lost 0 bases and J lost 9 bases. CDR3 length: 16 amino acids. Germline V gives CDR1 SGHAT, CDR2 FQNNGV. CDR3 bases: TGTGCCAGCAGCTTAGATGGCGGGAGGGCCGGGGAGGCCCAGTACTTC. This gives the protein CASSLDGGRAGEAQYF.

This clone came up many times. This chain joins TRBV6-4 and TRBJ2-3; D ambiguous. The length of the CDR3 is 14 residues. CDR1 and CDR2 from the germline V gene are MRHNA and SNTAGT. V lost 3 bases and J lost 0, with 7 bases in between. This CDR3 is CASSEGISTDTQYF. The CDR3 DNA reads TGTGCCAGCAGTGAGGGGATTAGCACAGATACGCAGTATTTT.

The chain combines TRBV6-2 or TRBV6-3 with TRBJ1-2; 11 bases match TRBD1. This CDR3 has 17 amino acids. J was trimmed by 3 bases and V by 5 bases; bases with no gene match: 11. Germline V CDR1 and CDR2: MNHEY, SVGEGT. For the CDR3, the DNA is TGTGCCAGCAGTCACGGGGGGTGGACAGGGGGCGACTATGGCTACACCTTC. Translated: CASSHGGWTGGDYGYTF.

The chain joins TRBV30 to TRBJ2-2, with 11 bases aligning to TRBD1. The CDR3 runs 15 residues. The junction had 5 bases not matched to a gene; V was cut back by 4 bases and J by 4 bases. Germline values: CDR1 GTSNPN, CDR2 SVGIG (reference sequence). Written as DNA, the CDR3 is TGTGCCTGGAATCGGGGACAGGGGGGCACCGGGGAGCTGTTTTTT. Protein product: CAWNRGQGGTGELFF.

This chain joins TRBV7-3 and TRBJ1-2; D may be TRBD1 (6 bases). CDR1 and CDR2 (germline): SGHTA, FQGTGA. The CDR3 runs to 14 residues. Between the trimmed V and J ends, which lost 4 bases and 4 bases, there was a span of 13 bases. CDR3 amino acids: CASSSQGRGYGYTF. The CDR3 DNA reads TGTGCCAGCAGCTCACAGGGCCGGGGCTATGGCTACACCTTC.

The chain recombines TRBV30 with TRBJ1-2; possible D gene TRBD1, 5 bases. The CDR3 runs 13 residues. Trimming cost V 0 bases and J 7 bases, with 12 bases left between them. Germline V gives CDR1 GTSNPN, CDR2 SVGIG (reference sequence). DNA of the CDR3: TGTGCCTGGAGTGTGGGGGGATTCGCTGGCTACACCTTC. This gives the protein CAWSVGGFAGYTF.

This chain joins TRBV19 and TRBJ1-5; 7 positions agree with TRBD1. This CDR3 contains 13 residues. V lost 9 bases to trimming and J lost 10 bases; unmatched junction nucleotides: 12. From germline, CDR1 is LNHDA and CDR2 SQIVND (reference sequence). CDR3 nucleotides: TGTGCCAGCAGAAACAGGGGCGAGGGACCCCAGCATTTT. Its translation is CASRNRGEGPQHF.

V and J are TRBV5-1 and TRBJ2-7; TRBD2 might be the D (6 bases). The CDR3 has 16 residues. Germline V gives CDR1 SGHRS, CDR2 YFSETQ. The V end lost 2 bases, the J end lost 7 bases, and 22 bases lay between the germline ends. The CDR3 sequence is CASSFLRDHPRGEQYF. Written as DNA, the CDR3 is TGCGCCAGCAGCTTCTTGCGGGACCATCCTAGGGGAGAGCAGTACTTC.

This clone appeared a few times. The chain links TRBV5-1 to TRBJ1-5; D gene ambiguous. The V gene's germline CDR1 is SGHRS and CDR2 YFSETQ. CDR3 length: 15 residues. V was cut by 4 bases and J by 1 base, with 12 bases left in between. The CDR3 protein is CASSPSIGSNQPQHF. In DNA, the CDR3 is TGCGCCAGCAGCCCTAGTATAGGGAGCAATCAGCCCCAGCATTTT.

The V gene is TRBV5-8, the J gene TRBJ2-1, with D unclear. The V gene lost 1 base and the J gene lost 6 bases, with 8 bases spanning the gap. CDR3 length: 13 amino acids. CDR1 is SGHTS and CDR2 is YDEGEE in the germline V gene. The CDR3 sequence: CASSLISRNEQFF. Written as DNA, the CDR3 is TGTGCCAGCAGCTTGATCTCGCGCAATGAGCAGTTCTTC.

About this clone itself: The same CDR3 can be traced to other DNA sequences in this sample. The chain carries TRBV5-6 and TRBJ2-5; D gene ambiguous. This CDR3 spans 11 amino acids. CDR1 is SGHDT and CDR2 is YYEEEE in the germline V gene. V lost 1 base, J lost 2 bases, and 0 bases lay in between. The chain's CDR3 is CASSLQETQYF. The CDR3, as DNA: TGTGCCAGCAGCTTGCAAGAGACCCAGTACTTC.

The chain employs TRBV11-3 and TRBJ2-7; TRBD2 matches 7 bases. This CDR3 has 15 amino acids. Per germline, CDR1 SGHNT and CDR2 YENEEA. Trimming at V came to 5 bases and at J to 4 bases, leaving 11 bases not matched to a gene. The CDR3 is CASSNPRLAEYEQYF. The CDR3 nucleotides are TGTGCCAGCAGCAATCCGAGGCTAGCGGAATACGAGCAGTACTTC.

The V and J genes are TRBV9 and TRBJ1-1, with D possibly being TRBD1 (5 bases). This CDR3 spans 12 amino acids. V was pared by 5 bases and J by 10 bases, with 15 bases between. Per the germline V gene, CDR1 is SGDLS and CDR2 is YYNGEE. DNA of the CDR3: TGTGCCAGCAGTCCCAGGAGCACAGGAGCTTTCTTT. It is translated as CASSPRSTGAFF. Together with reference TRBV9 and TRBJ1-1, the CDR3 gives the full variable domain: DSGVTQTPKHLITATGQRVTLRCSPRSGDLSVYWYQQSLDQGLQFLIQYYNGEERAKGNILERFSAQQFPDLHSELNLSSLELGDSALYFCASSPRSTGAFFGQGTRLTVV.

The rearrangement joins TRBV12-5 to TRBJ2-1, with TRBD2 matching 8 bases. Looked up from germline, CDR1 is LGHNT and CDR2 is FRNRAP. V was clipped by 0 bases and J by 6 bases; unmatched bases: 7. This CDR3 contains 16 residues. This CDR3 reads CASGLVGTSGINEQFF. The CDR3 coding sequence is TGTGCTAGTGGTTTGGTCGGGACTAGTGGGATCAATGAGCAGTTCTTC.

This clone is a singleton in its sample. The CDR3 nucleotides read TGTGCCAGCACCAAACCTGGGACAGCCGTAGCTTTCTTT. Its translation is CASTKPGTAVAFF. The chain links TRBV28 to TRBJ1-1, with 7 nucleotides matching TRBD1. The CDR3 covers 13 residues. The germline V gene has CDR1 MDHEN and CDR2 SYDVKM. Losses at the gene ends were 7 bases for V and 10 bases for J; bases not matched to a gene: 12.

The CDR3 DNA sequence: TGTGCCAGCAGCACCAGACGGCCAGCCCCTGGAAACACCATATATTTT. This translates into CASSTRRPAPGNTIYF. The chain links TRBV9 to TRBJ1-3; D gene unclear. Germline CDR1 reads SGDLS; CDR2 reads YYNGEE. Trimming took off 4 bases at V and 2 bases at J, with 16 bases between the two ends. The CDR3 runs 16 residues.